A single sample is the source of the 9 T cell receptor beta chains below, sequenced in a study of T-cell memory formation after mild COVID-19. TCRdb reprocessed the 5' RACE reads with MiXCR, giving one entry per CDR3 protein. The repertoire has around 200,000 distinct CDR3 sequences, 9.5% to 10% of them found once; the top ten carry 3% to 4%. The sequencing sample was made of PBMCs or a T cell subset sorted from them (not recorded which). The receptors were sampled from a man in his late teens or twenties who had mild COVID-19 (a few samples of this study predate the infection). Cell type and time point are not known.

There are a few counts of this clonotype. The rearrangement uses TRBV7-9 and TRBJ1-2; 7 nucleotides align to TRBD1. V shed 5 bases, J shed 4 bases, and the junction held 7 bases outside the gene matches. Per the germline V gene, CDR1 is SEHNR and CDR2 is FQNEAQ (reference sequence). CDR3 size: 14 residues. CDR3 sequence: CASSTRQGTYGYTF. The DNA for the CDR3 is TGTGCCAGCAGCACCCGACAGGGAACCTATGGCTACACCTTC.

There are many counts of this clonotype. The chain uses TRBV7-8 and TRBJ2-5; 11 bases fit TRBD2. The germline V gene has CDR1 SGHVS and CDR2 FQNEAQ. Trimming cost V 8 bases and J 5 bases; bases outside gene matches: 7. The CDR3 contains 14 residues. The CDR3 loop is CASVAGGPRETQYF. The DNA of the CDR3 is TGTGCCAGCGTAGCGGGGGGGCCGCGGGAGACCCAGTACTTC.

The genes are TRBV7-2 and TRBJ2-3; D remains ambiguous. The germline V gene has CDR1 SGHTA and CDR2 FQGNSA. The CDR3 is made up of 13 amino acids. The V and J ends lost 8 bases and 2 bases respectively, with 11 bases between them. The CDR3 DNA follows: TGTGCCAGCGAATGGAGAAACACAGATACGCAGTATTTT. This codes for CASEWRNTDTQYF.

The chain recombines TRBV7-9 with TRBJ2-5; unclear D gene. The CDR3 totals 16 residues. The germline gives CDR1 SEHNR, CDR2 FQNEAQ (reference sequence). V lost 5 bases and J lost 1, with 17 bases in between. The CDR3 here is CASSKPVAASQETQYF. In DNA form, the CDR3 reads TGTGCCAGCAGCAAACCGGTGGCAGCGAGCCAAGAGACCCAGTACTTC.

This clonotype was seen only a few times. J is TRBJ2-5 and V is TRBV7-3; 7 bases align to TRBD2. The length of the CDR3 is 14 residues. V trimming: 5 bases; J trimming: 1 base; junction bases outside the gene matches: 4. Germline loops: CDR1 SGHTA, CDR2 FQGTGA. CDR3 region: CASSTSGVQETQYF. The CDR3 DNA is TGTGCCAGCAGCACCAGCGGGGTCCAAGAGACCCAGTACTTC.

This clonotype was seen ten or more times. The chain employs TRBV29-1 and TRBJ2-7; no clear D. The CDR3 totals 13 residues. V shed 4 bases and J shed 3 bases, with 13 bases lying between them. Germline lookup yields CDR1 SQVTM and CDR2 ANQGSEA. The CDR3 DNA follows: TGCAGCGTTGGTAGAGATCCAAGCTACGAGCAGTACTTC. Its translation is CSVGRDPSYEQYF.

Many counts were recorded for this clonotype. This chain links TRBV5-1 with TRBJ2-7, with 9 positions matching TRBD1. The CDR3 has 15 amino acids. Germline CDR1 SGHRS, CDR2 YFSETQ. V shed 5 bases, J shed 4 bases, and the junction held 10 bases outside the gene matches. CDR3 in DNA: TGCGCCAGCAGAACTTCCTTACAGGGGGCTTACGAGCAGTACTTC. Amino acids: CASRTSLQGAYEQYF.

V usage is TRBV6-1 and J usage is TRBJ2-3; D is uncertain. From germline, CDR1 is MNHNS and CDR2 SASEGT. The CDR3 is made up of 13 amino acids. V lost 4 bases, J lost 6 bases, and 11 bases lay in between. The CDR3 sequence is CASSVPGADTQYF. The CDR3 DNA sequence: TGTGCCAGCAGTGTCCCGGGCGCGGATACGCAGTATTTT.

V is TRBV15 and J is TRBJ1-1, with D hard to call. Germline CDR1 LNHNV, CDR2 YYDKDF (reference sequence). CDR3 size: 14 residues. V shed 0 bases and J shed 7 bases, with 12 bases lying between them. This chain's CDR3 is CATSRDRAAIEAFF. The CDR3 DNA reads as TGTGCCACCAGCAGAGATCGGGCAGCAATTGAAGCTTTCTTT.